A single sample is the source of the 13 T cell receptor beta chains below, sequenced in a study of CD8 T cells in ankylosing spondylitis. Via MiXCR, TCRdb re-called the 5' RACE reads, giving one row per CDR3 protein. The sample lists about 240,000 distinct CDR3 sequences, 7.5% to 9% occurring once. The sample was blood, either unsorted or a sorted T cell fraction (not recorded which). The receptor set was obtained from a male donor with ankylosing spondylitis or in good health (not recorded which).

This clonotype has only a few counts. V is TRBV5-6 and J is TRBJ1-1; D is possibly TRBD1 (6 bases). The germline V gene has CDR1 SGHDT and CDR2 YYEEEE. CDR3 size: 13 residues. Trimming pared 6 bases from V and 1 base from J, leaving 10 bases between. CDR3 amino acids: CASMLTGNTEAFF. CDR3 sequence (DNA): TGTGCCAGCATGTTGACAGGGAACACTGAAGCTTTCTTT.

This clonotype appeared once. A much larger clone differs from this one at a single base, so this may be a read error. This chain uses TRBV4-1 with TRBJ1-6, with D unclear. The CDR3 loop spans 13 amino acids. In germline, CDR1 is MGHRA, CDR2 YSYEKL. Trimming removed 0 bases from V and 9 bases from J, with 6 bases in between. CDR3: CASSQDRGSPLHF. The CDR3 bases are TGCGCCAGCAGCCAAGATCGGGGTTCACCCCTCCACTTT.

This clonotype has ten or more counts. The chain links TRBV18 to TRBJ2-1; TRBD2 matches 7 bases. Germline loops: CDR1 KGHSH, CDR2 LQKENI. J lost 10 bases, V lost 3 bases, and 3 bases had no gene match. This CDR3 contains 12 residues. The CDR3 DNA is TGTGCCAGCTCACCCACTAGCGACGAGCAGTTCTTC. As protein: CASSPTSDEQFF.

This rearrangement joins TRBV7-2 to TRBJ2-1; TRBD2 aligns across 8 bases. Trimming cost V 3 bases and J 7 bases; bases outside gene matches: 11. The CDR3 runs to 16 residues. Germline V gene sequence: CDR1 SGHTA, CDR2 FQGNSA. The chain's CDR3 is CASSFSGMGLGNEQFF. The DNA of the CDR3 is TGTGCCAGCAGCTTTAGCGGGATGGGGCTGGGGAATGAGCAGTTCTTC.

The chain uses TRBV12-3 or TRBV12-4 and TRBJ2-7, with 12 nucleotides matching TRBD2. This CDR3 comprises 16 residues. V dropped 7 bases and J dropped 5; count of bases not matched to a gene: 12. The DNA for the CDR3 is TGTGCCAGCACCTTAGGGGGCCTAGCGGGAGGGAACGAGCAGTACTTC. Translation: CASTLGGLAGGNEQYF.

This clonotype was seen a few times. V gene TRBV20-1 combines with J gene TRBJ2-1; D possibly corresponds to TRBD2 (5 bases). CDR1 and CDR2 from the germline V gene are DFQATT and SNEGSKA (reference sequence). This CDR3 has 13 amino acids. Trimming removed 3 bases at V and 7 bases at J, with 13 bases between. The CDR3 is CSARVGSANEQFF. The CDR3 bases are TGCAGTGCTAGGGTCGGTAGCGCGAATGAGCAGTTCTTC.

The table lists this clonotype with many counts. The chain carries TRBV4-3 and TRBJ1-1; D unclear. Germline assignment: CDR1 LGHNA and CDR2 YSLEER. The CDR3 length is 13 residues. V was cut by 4 bases and J by 2 bases, with 8 bases left in between. The CDR3 nucleotides are TGCGCCAGCAGCCCCTACACTAACACTGAAGCTTTCTTT. Its translation: CASSPYTNTEAFF.

This clonotype was seen many times. The rearrangement uses TRBV29-1 and TRBJ2-5; a possible D gene is TRBD2 (6 bases). Trimming cost V 6 bases and J 2 bases, with 13 bases left between them. The CDR3 has 13 amino acids. Germline CDR1 reads SQVTM; CDR2 reads ANQGSEA. The CDR3 protein is CSVPGTFQETQYF. In nucleotides, the CDR3 is TGCAGCGTCCCCGGGACTTTTCAAGAGACCCAGTACTTC.

This clonotype was observed at least ten times. This chain connects TRBV20-1 to TRBJ2-5; 10 bases fit TRBD2. Germline V lookup: CDR1 DFQATT, CDR2 SNEGSKA (reference sequence). The CDR3 runs to 15 residues. V was pared by 2 bases and J by 4 bases, with 7 bases of the junction left unmatched. The CDR3 region is CSARPSGGAGETQYF. CDR3 coding DNA: TGCAGTGCTAGACCGAGCGGGGGGGCAGGAGAGACCCAGTACTTC.

In its sample, this clonotype was seen many times. The gene calls are TRBV27 and TRBJ2-7; 9 bases agree with TRBD2. J lost 5 bases, V lost 5 bases, and 7 bases had no gene match. CDR1 is MNHEY and CDR2 is SMNVEV in the germline V gene (reference sequence). The CDR3 is 14 amino acids. The CDR3: CASSPLASGDEQYF. In DNA form, the CDR3 reads TGTGCCAGCAGTCCCCTCGCTAGCGGGGACGAGCAGTACTTC.

This clonotype was seen repeatedly, ten times or more. The rearrangement uses TRBV7-2 and TRBJ2-3, with 8 nucleotides matching TRBD2. The V gene's germline CDR1 is SGHTA and CDR2 FQGNSA. Unmatched junction bases numbered 9, after V lost 6 bases and J lost 1 base. The CDR3 covers 16 residues. Written as DNA, the CDR3 is TGTGCCAGCAGTCCCGGGGGAGCGGGAGGCACAGATACGCAGTATTTT. Protein product: CASSPGGAGGTDTQYF.

This clonotype was found many times. The gene calls are TRBV5-6 and TRBJ2-7; 7 nucleotides align to TRBD2. Germline CDR1 is SGHDT and CDR2 is YYEEEE. The J segment lost 5 bases and the V segment lost 1 base, leaving 9 bases of the junction unmatched. The CDR3 is made up of 15 amino acids. The CDR3 DNA is TGTGCCAGCAGCTTGTCGGTTAGCGGGTCAAACGAGCAGTACTTC. Translation: CASSLSVSGSNEQYF.

This clonotype was found a few times. This sequence joins TRBV10-2 and TRBJ2-7; no firm D call. Trimming took 6 bases from V and 0 from J, leaving 6 bases between them. The V gene's germline CDR1 is WSHSY and CDR2 SAAADI. The CDR3 totals 12 residues. CDR3 residues: CASRSASYEQYF. The CDR3 bases are TGCGCCAGCAGGTCAGCCTCCTACGAGCAGTACTTC.